This entry describes one T cell receptor (beta chain). Its antigen remains unknown. This entry is derived from a study of OX40 agonist ivuxolimab in advanced cancers. Study summary: The study gave patients intravenous ivuxolimab at 0.01 to 10 mg/kg every 2 weeks. Partial responses were achieved by three patients, one with hepatocellular carcinoma and two with cutaneous melanoma.

Findings and caveats of the study: Certain nonresponding patients likewise had low normalized T-cell clonal expansion. Doses of 0.1 to 3.0 mg/kg were accompanied by clonal expansion of CD4+ and CD8+ blood T cells by week 6.

TCRdb's copy holds only in-frame clones and misses some; the assay was immunoSEQ multiplex PCR. Of some 100,000 clones listed, 90% are singletons. The CDR3 is 14 residues long. Germline values: CDR1 SGHTA, CDR2 FQGNSA. V lost 0 bases, J lost 6 bases, and 12 bases lay in between. The clonotype originates from an adult with an advanced solid tumor such as melanoma, head and neck, liver or kidney cancer. V is TRBV7-2 and J is TRBJ2-7; D is uncertain. The source material was CD4+ or CD8+ T cells sorted from blood, sampled in a trial of the OX40 agonist ivuxolimab. The chain's CDR3 is CASSLASIVSEQYF. The CDR3 DNA reads as TGTGCCAGCAGCTTAGCGTCGATAGTCAGCGAGCAGTACTTC.